What follows are 2 T cell receptor beta chains derived from one specimen sequenced in a study of T cell responses to AZD1222 COVID-19 vaccine. This table comes from immunoSEQ multiplex PCR, and its TCRdb copy is limited to in-frame clones, with some not included. The data show about 150,000 clones, with under 95% seen just once and roughly 2% held by the top ten. This specimen was peripheral blood, taken 28 days after the second AZD1222 dose. These receptors came from an adult who received the AZD1222 COVID-19 vaccine.

The rearrangement links TRBV2 to TRBJ1-2, with 7 nucleotides matching TRBD1. J was trimmed by 6 bases and V by 6 bases; bases with no gene match: 13. The CDR3 is 15 residues long. Germline V gene data show CDR1 as SNHLY and CDR2 as FYNNEI. The CDR3 sequence is CASRDKTGLGDGYTF. Here the CDR3 DNA reads TGTGCCAGCAGAGATAAGACAGGGTTAGGAGATGGCTACACCTTC. Combining the CDR3 with reference TRBV2 and TRBJ1-2 gives the whole variable domain EPEVTQTPSHQVTQMGQEVILRCVPISNHLYFYWYRQILGQKVEFLVSFYNNEISEKSEIFDDQFSVERPDGSNFTLKIRSTKLEDSAMYFCASRDKTGLGDGYTFGSGTRLTVV.

The chain combines TRBV19 with TRBJ1-4; D unclear. The CDR3 sequence is 12 residues long. Germline CDR1 LNHDA, CDR2 SQIVND (reference sequence). V lost 8 bases and J lost 5, with 9 bases in between. This CDR3 is CASSRVNEKLFF. Written as DNA, the CDR3 is TGTGCCAGTTCTAGGGTAAATGAAAAACTGTTTTTT.